The clone carrying this T cell receptor (beta chain) was observed at least ten times. Antigen unknown. The entry originates in a study of identical twins. Study-level findings and limits: Within cord blood, abundant beta clonotypes carried fewer insertions, but memory repertoires showed no such trend.

A universal primer binding site was introduced by template switching. The final cDNA contained unique molecular identifiers. From the 5' RACE reads, TCRdb called clonotypes with MiXCR, one entry per CDR3 protein. The sample includes 700,000 to 950,000 distinct CDR3 sequences, 9% to 15% of them seen just once. These same data were also listed under a study on yellow fever vaccine responses in identical twins. That publication notes: Each twin's T cell response to the vaccine was reported to look partly convergent and partly personalized.

The specimen sequenced was PBMCs. The TCR comes from a woman between 18 and 29 years old in good health.

CDR3 DNA: TGTGCCAGCAGCCAAGATGGTCTACAAGGTGGGAGGTTCACAGATACGCAGTATTTT. It specifies CASSQDGLQGGRFTDTQYF. This chain joins TRBV3-1 and TRBJ2-3; tentatively, D is TRBD2 (6 bases). The CDR3 consists of 19 residues. CDR1 LGHDT and CDR2 YNNKEL come from the germline V gene (reference sequence). Between the trimmed V and J ends, which lost 0 bases and 2 bases, there was a span of 21 bases.